The clone carrying this T cell receptor beta chain was seen a single time. This sample was taken from a study of T cell clones after liver transplantation. For the study at large: Immunosuppression withdrawal was tried within 2 years after liver transplantation in this trial. Apart from a few HCV-positive recipients, transplants were for non-autoimmune, non-viral reasons.

The CDR3 extends over 15 amino acids. The V and J ends lost 5 bases and 1 base respectively, with 14 bases between them. Per the germline V gene, CDR1 is LNHDA and CDR2 is SQIVND (reference sequence). The repertoire was sequenced with immunoSEQ multiplex PCR; TCRdb's copy has only in-frame clones and lacks some. The sample contains 95,000 to 110,000 clones, around 80% of which appear only once. The source was CD4+ T cells from blood, collected approximately 45 months after liver transplant. This TCR derives from a human patient who received a liver transplant. Some of the T cells may derive from the graft donor. The J gene is TRBJ2-5, the V gene TRBV19; the D gene is possibly TRBD1 (7 bases). The CDR3 here is CASSPRQGGQETQYF. As DNA, the CDR3 is TGTGCCAGTAGTCCTCGACAGGGAGGCCAAGAGACCCAGTACTTC.